The clone carrying this TCR beta chain was counted between two and nine times. Its antigen is currently unknown. The data derive from a study of cytomegalovirus exposure and HLA in healthy donors. Study outcomes and limitations: The study listed approximately 160 cytomegalovirus-associated TCR beta chains. Earlier analysis found most TCR beta V segments productive about 87% or about 30% of the time. Several of the most significant clusters appeared linked to common viral pathogens, based on a later analysis. What a later analysis reportedly showed was that an Asian-associated ancestry cluster had fewer N-insertions than the approximately 720-donor mean.

A multiplex PCR was run with 60 Vbeta primers and 13 Jbeta primers. Repertoires were generated with immunoSEQ multiplex PCR, while TCRdb's copy carries only in-frame clones and drops some. Of about 190,000 clones listed, 85% are singletons. This receptor was obtained from a boy aged 2-9 years in good health and CMV-seronegative. Sample: PBMCs.

This CDR3 is CASSGLGQGIGQPQHF. The CDR3 DNA is TGTGCCAGCAGCGGGTTGGGGCAGGGAATCGGTCAGCCCCAGCATTTT. This chain links TRBV28 with TRBJ1-5; D perhaps matches TRBD1 (5 bases). Germline V lookup: CDR1 MDHEN, CDR2 SYDVKM. The CDR3 extends over 16 amino acids. V was cut by 6 bases and J by 6 bases, with 21 bases left in between.